A single sample is the source of the 12 T cell receptor beta chains below, sequenced in a study of vaccination and CD4 T cells after COVID-19. Researchers used the Oncomine TCR Beta short-read assay to sequence DNA from cultured CD4+ T cells. MiXCR, run by TCRdb on the PCR reads, gives a single entry per CDR3 protein. Among around 15,000 distinct CDR3 sequences listed, roughly 54% were seen once. The time point here: late sampling 161 to 241 days after vaccination in a few convalescent patients. Described treatment: approximately 10-day PBMC culture with coronavirus spike peptide pools or control peptides (ViraFEST assay). These receptors lack a known antigen. Sample: CD4+ T cells from blood, cultured in vitro, taken about 7 months after SARS-CoV-2 vaccination. The receptors shown here come from a human donor who had recovered from COVID-19.

This rearrangement joins TRBV20-1 to TRBJ2-5, with 8 bases that match TRBD1. The junction had 6 bases not matched to a gene; V was cut back by 1 base and J by 2 bases. Looked up from germline, CDR1 is DFQATT and CDR2 is SNEGSKA (reference sequence). The CDR3 extends over 15 amino acids. The CDR3 DNA sequence: TGCAGTGCTAGAGCCCCGGACAGGGTACAAGAGACCCAGTACTTC. Translating gives CSARAPDRVQETQYF.

This rearrangement joins TRBV6-1 to TRBJ2-7; TRBD2 agrees at 8 bases. This CDR3 region has 14 residues. CDR1 is MNHNS and CDR2 is SASEGT in the germline V gene. With V trimmed by 7 bases and J by 0 bases, 5 bases remained unmatched. The CDR3 is CASNPSGSSYEQYF. The CDR3, as DNA: TGTGCCAGCAATCCCAGCGGGAGCTCCTACGAGCAGTACTTC.

V is TRBV7-9 and J is TRBJ2-5; no clear D. Germline assignment: CDR1 SEHNR and CDR2 FQNEAQ (reference sequence). The CDR3 consists of 13 residues. Trimming left V 2 bases short and J 5 bases short, with 9 bases between. For the CDR3, the DNA is TGTGCCAGCAGCTTAAGGGATGTGGAGACCCAGTACTTC. Amino acids: CASSLRDVETQYF.

The chain carries TRBV7-9 and TRBJ2-1; D is undetermined. Germline CDR1 is SEHNR and CDR2 is FQNEAQ (reference sequence). The CDR3 runs to 13 residues. With 0 bases removed from V and 10 bases from J, the gap between germline ends came to 10 bases. The CDR3 reads CASSLAQLREQFF. DNA of the CDR3: TGTGCCAGCAGCTTAGCCCAGCTACGGGAGCAGTTCTTC.

V and J are TRBV19 and TRBJ1-2; D gene unclear. Germline V gives CDR1 LNHDA, CDR2 SQIVND (reference sequence). The ends were cut back, 3 bases at V and 3 bases at J, with 8 bases in the middle. The length of the CDR3 is 13 residues. In nucleotides, the CDR3 is TGTGCCAGTAGTATGTGGGGAGACTATGGCTACACCTTC. The encoded protein is CASSMWGDYGYTF.

This clonotype has a handful of counts. The rearrangement joins TRBV6-5 to TRBJ1-5; 8 bases map to TRBD1. Trimming at V came to 2 bases and at J to 7 bases, leaving 7 bases not matched to a gene. This CDR3 has 15 amino acids. CDR1 is MNHEY and CDR2 is SVGAGI in the germline V gene. CDR3 nucleotides: TGTGCCAGCAGTTACCCTCAGACAGGGGAACAGCCCCAGCATTTT. Protein: CASSYPQTGEQPQHF.

This clonotype has only a few counts. The rearrangement joins TRBV7-9 to TRBJ2-3; D ambiguous. The CDR3 sequence is 11 residues long. V was cut by 9 bases and J by 0 bases, with 4 bases left in between. Per the germline V gene, CDR1 is SEHNR and CDR2 is FQNEAQ (reference sequence). CDR3 region: CASSSTDTQYF. CDR3 bases: TGTGCCAGTTCTAGCACAGATACGCAGTATTTT.

V and J are TRBV9 and TRBJ2-5; D is ambiguous. CDR3 length: 14 residues. V was trimmed by 3 bases and J by 1 base, leaving 10 bases between them. The germline V gene has CDR1 SGDLS and CDR2 YYNGEE. Here the CDR3 reads CASSAGGGQETQYF. The CDR3 coding sequence is TGTGCCAGCAGCGCCGGCGGTGGCCAAGAGACCCAGTACTTC. Combining the CDR3 with reference TRBV9 and TRBJ2-5 gives the whole variable domain DSGVTQTPKHLITATGQRVTLRCSPRSGDLSVYWYQQSLDQGLQFLIQYYNGEERAKGNILERFSAQQFPDLHSELNLSSLELGDSALYFCASSAGGGQETQYFGPGTRLLVL.

V gene TRBV6-5 combines with J gene TRBJ2-7, with 9 bases fitting TRBD1. This CDR3 comprises 12 residues. J gave up 4 bases and V 5 bases, and 0 bases lay outside the gene matches. The germline CDR1 and CDR2 sequences are MNHEY and SVGAGI. The CDR3 nucleotides read TGTGCCAGCAGTGACAGGGGGTACGAGCAGTACTTC. Translating gives CASSDRGYEQYF.

The V gene is TRBV20-1, the J gene TRBJ2-2; 7 nucleotides match TRBD2. The CDR3 totals 15 residues. The V gene's germline CDR1 is DFQATT and CDR2 SNEGSKA (reference sequence). The J segment lost 6 bases and the V segment lost 3 bases, leaving 10 bases of the junction unmatched. CDR3 in amino acids: CSARSAGSSAGELFF. DNA of the CDR3: TGCAGTGCTAGGTCAGCGGGGTCATCGGCCGGGGAGCTGTTTTTT.

CDR3 bases: TGTGCCAGCAGCTTATCAAGGGCGGGAGGAGAGACCCAGTACTTC. Residues: CASSLSRAGGETQYF. The chain recombines TRBV5-4 with TRBJ2-5, with 8 nucleotides matching TRBD2. J was trimmed by 4 bases and V by 2 bases; bases with no gene match: 7. Germline V lookup: CDR1 SGHNT, CDR2 YYREEE (reference sequence). The CDR3 totals 15 residues.

This clonotype is classed as medium-sized. The rearrangement joins TRBV7-8 to TRBJ2-1, with D unclear. Trimming took 8 bases from V and 13 from J, leaving 15 bases between them. From germline, CDR1 is SGHVS and CDR2 FQNEAQ. The CDR3 has 11 residues. The chain's CDR3 is CASSRLDRQFF. The CDR3 bases are TGTGCCAGCTCTCGACTGGATCGACAGTTCTTC.